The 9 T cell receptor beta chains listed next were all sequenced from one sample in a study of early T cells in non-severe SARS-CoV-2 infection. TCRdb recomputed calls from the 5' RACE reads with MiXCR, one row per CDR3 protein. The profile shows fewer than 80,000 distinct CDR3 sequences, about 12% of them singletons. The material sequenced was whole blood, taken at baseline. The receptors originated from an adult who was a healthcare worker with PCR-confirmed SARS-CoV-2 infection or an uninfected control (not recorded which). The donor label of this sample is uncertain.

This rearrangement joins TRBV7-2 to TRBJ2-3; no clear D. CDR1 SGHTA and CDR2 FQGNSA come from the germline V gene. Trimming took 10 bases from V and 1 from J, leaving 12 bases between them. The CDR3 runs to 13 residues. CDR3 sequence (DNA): TGTGCCACCTCAGCCTTACGCACAGATACGCAGTATTTT. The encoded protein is CATSALRTDTQYF.

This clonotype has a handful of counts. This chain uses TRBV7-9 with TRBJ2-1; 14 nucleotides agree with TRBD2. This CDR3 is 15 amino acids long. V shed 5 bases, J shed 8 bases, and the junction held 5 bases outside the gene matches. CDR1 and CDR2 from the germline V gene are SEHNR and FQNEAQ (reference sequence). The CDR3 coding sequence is TGTGCCAGCAGCCTGACTAGCGGGGGGGCAGATGAGCAGTTCTTC. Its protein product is CASSLTSGGADEQFF.

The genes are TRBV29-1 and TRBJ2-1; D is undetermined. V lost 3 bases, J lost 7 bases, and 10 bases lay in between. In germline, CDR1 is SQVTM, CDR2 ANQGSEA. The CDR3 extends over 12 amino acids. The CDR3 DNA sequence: TGCAGCGTTGACAATCCTAGGAATGAGCAGTTCTTC. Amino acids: CSVDNPRNEQFF.

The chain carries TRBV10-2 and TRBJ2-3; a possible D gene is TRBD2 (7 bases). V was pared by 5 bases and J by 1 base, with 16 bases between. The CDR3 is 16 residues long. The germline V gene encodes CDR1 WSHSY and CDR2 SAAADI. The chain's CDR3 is CASSLRGGTRTDTQYF. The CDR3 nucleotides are TGCGCCAGCAGTTTAAGGGGGGGCACTCGCACAGATACGCAGTATTTT.

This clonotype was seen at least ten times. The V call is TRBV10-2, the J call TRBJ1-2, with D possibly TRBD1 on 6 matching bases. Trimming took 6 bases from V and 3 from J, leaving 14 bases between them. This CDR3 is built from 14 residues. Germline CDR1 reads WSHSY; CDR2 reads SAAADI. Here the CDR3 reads CASRAGGVDYGYTF. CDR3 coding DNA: TGCGCCAGCAGAGCGGGGGGCGTCGACTATGGCTACACCTTC.

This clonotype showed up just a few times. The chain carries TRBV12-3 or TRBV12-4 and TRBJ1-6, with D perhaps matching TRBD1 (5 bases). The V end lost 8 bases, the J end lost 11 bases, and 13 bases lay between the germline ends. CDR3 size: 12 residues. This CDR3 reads CASGDPETPLHF. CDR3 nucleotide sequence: TGTGCCAGCGGGGACCCAGAGACACCCCTCCACTTT.

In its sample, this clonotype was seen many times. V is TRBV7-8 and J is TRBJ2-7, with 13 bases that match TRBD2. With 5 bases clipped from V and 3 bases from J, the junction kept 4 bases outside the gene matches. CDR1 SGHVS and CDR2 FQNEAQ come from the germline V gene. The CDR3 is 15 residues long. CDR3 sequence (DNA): TGTGCCAGCAGCCCTCGGACTAGCGGGGGCTACGAGCAGTACGTC. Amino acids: CASSPRTSGGYEQYV.

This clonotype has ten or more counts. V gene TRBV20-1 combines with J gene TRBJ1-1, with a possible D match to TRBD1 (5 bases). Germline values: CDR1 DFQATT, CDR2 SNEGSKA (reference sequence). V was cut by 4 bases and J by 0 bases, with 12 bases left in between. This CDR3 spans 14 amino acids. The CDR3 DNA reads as TGCAGTGCTACTAAGACAGAAATGAACACTGAAGCTTTCTTT. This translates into CSATKTEMNTEAFF.

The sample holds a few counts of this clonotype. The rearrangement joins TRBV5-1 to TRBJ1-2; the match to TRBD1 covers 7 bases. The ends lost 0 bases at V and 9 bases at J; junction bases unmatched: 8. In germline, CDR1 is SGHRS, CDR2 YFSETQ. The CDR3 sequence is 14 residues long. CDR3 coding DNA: TGCGCCAGCAGCTTGGGGCCGGAGGACAGGAGCTACACCTTC. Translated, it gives CASSLGPEDRSYTF.